This TCR beta chain was sequenced in a study of blood T cell repertoires in COVID-19. TCRdb's table, derived via immunoSEQ multiplex PCR, lists solely in-frame clones and lacks some. This table has 150,000 to 200,000 clones, around 80% appearing once. Germline assignment: CDR1 SEHNR and CDR2 FQNEAQ (reference sequence). CDR3 length: 15 amino acids. Deletions cut 1 base from V and 9 bases from J, with 18 bases between. The sequenced sample was peripheral blood. The rearrangement uses TRBV7-9 and TRBJ1-2; possibly TRBD1 for D (5 bases). The source of this sequence is a woman between 55 and 75 years old with acute or convalescent COVID-19. The CDR3 spells CASSLVGGGRNRYTF. The CDR3 bases are TGTGCCAGCAGCTTAGTCGGGGGAGGACGGAACCGCTACACCTTC.